One and the same sample provided the 22 T cell receptor beta chains below, sequenced in a study of identical twins. Using its own MiXCR run on the 5' RACE reads, TCRdb lists one record per CDR3 protein. The sample lists 350,000 to 400,000 distinct CDR3 sequences; roughly 9% were seen once. Source material: naive T cells sorted from blood. Source of these receptors: a woman aged 50 to 60 in good health.

This clonotype occurred a few times. CDR3 loop: CASSSPTRNEQFF. As DNA, the CDR3 is TGTGCCAGCAGCTCACCGACCCGGAATGAGCAGTTCTTC. J is TRBJ2-1 and V is TRBV11-2; D unresolved. This CDR3 contains 13 residues. V was clipped by 4 bases and J by 7 bases, with 11 bases between them. Germline V gene data show CDR1 as SGHAT and CDR2 as FQNNGV. The variable domain in full, with the rest retrieved from reference TRBV11-2 and TRBJ2-1, is EAGVAQSPRYKIIEKRQSVAFWCNPISGHATLYWYQQILGQGPKLLIQFQNNGVVDDSQLPKDRFSAERLKGVDSTLKIQPAKLEDSAVYLCASSSPTRNEQFFGPGTRLTVL.

This clonotype was seen many times. The junction departs from germline at one end; a sequencing error may be responsible. The V gene is TRBV7-7, the J gene TRBJ2-7, with D perhaps matching TRBD2 (5 bases). The CDR3 length is 16 residues. CDR1 is SSHAT and CDR2 is FNYEAQ in the germline V gene (reference sequence). Here the CDR3 DNA reads TGTGCTAGCAGCCCAGACCTAGCAGTCAACTCCTACGAGCAGTACTTC. This codes for CASSPDLAVNSYEQYF.

This clonotype was seen only a few times. J is TRBJ1-4 and V is TRBV20-1, with a tentative D call TRBD1 (5 bases). This CDR3 contains 11 residues. Germline lookup yields CDR1 DFQATT and CDR2 SNEGSKA (reference sequence). Between the trimmed V and J ends, which lost 6 bases and 8 bases, there was a span of 10 bases. CDR3 in amino acids: CSAGVGEKLFF. DNA of the CDR3: TGCAGTGCAGGGGTTGGGGAAAAACTGTTTTTT.

This clonotype has a handful of counts. The CDR3 coding sequence is TGTGCCAGCGGTCTCGATAACACCGGGGAGCTGTTTTTT. Amino acid sequence: CASGLDNTGELFF. The chain recombines TRBV12-3 or TRBV12-4 with TRBJ2-2; D remains unclear. The germline V and J ends were trimmed by 8 bases and 2 bases, with 9 bases remaining between them. This CDR3 is built from 13 residues.

This clonotype was detected a few times. The chain uses TRBV20-1 and TRBJ2-3, with 10 bases identical to TRBD2. Trimming took 7 bases from V and 5 from J; bases not matched to a gene: 12. CDR1 DFQATT and CDR2 SNEGSKA come from the germline V gene (reference sequence). The CDR3 spans 15 residues. CDR3 DNA sequence: TGCAGTGGTACCATTCTAGCGGGAGAGTTAGATACGCAGTATTTT. Translation: CSGTILAGELDTQYF.

As DNA, the CDR3 is TGTGCCAGCAGGGAATACAGGCACGGCGGGGAGCTGTTTTTT. This sequence encodes CASREYRHGGELFF. J is TRBJ2-2 and V is TRBV27; D may be TRBD1 (5 bases). This CDR3 comprises 14 residues. Between the trimmed V and J ends, which lost 6 bases and 7 bases, there was a span of 15 bases. Per germline, CDR1 MNHEY and CDR2 SMNVEV (reference sequence).

This clonotype was picked up a small number of times. The CDR3 DNA reads as TGTGCCAGCAGCTACCGCTTCCCGGGCACAGATACGCAGTATTTT. Encoded protein: CASSYRFPGTDTQYF. The chain couples TRBV5-6 to TRBJ2-3; D is ambiguous. Trimming stripped 3 bases from V and 1 base from J, with 12 bases between. Germline V gene sequence: CDR1 SGHDT, CDR2 YYEEEE. This CDR3 region has 15 residues.

The sample holds many counts of this clonotype. J is TRBJ2-2 and V is TRBV20-1; 12 bases fit TRBD2. The CDR3 contains 15 residues. From germline, CDR1 is DFQATT and CDR2 SNEGSKA (reference sequence). The V segment lost 5 bases and the J segment 5 bases; nucleotides outside the gene matches: 6. The CDR3 DNA reads as TGCAGTGCTTCAAGACTAGCGGGAGTTACCGGGGAGCTGTTTTTT. The encoded protein is CSASRLAGVTGELFF.

The chain couples TRBV6-6 to TRBJ2-7; 8 positions agree with TRBD1. Germline CDR1 and CDR2: MNHNY and SVGAGI (reference sequence). This CDR3 is 13 amino acids long. V was pared by 2 bases and J by 5 bases, with 2 bases of the junction left unmatched. CDR3 nucleotide sequence: TGTGCCAGCAGTTACGGACAGGGAGACGAGCAGTACGTC. It encodes CASSYGQGDEQYV.

A word on this clonotype: This may be a read error, as it is one base from a much larger clone. Here the CDR3 omits its conserved ending phenylalanine or tryptophan, so a read error is the likely source. The chain couples TRBV12-3 or TRBV12-4 to TRBJ2-1, with TRBD1 as a possible D gene (6 bases). V dropped 2 bases and J dropped 5 bases, with 13 bases sitting between them. This CDR3 is 15 amino acids long. This CDR3 reads CASSLWQGINNEQFS. The CDR3 DNA follows: TGTGCCAGCAGTTTATGGCAGGGGATTAACAATGAGCAGTTCTCC.

The V and J genes are TRBV3-1 and TRBJ2-1; no clear D. The germline gives CDR1 LGHDT, CDR2 YNNKEL (reference sequence). The CDR3 consists of 17 residues. V gave up 1 base and J gave up 5 bases, with 18 bases separating them. The DNA of the CDR3 is TGTGCCAGCAGCCAAGTTTGGGCGAAGACTCTAAACAATGAGCAGTTCTTC. Its translation: CASSQVWAKTLNNEQFF.

This clonotype was seen repeatedly, ten times or more. The rearrangement joins TRBV12-3 or TRBV12-4 to TRBJ1-2, with 7 positions matching TRBD1. J lost 4 bases, V lost 4 bases, and 15 bases had no gene match. The CDR3 sequence is 17 residues long. The CDR3 loop reads CASSSTRTGGPGYGYTF. CDR3 DNA sequence: TGTGCCAGCAGTTCAACGCGGACAGGAGGGCCTGGCTATGGCTACACCTTC.

This clonotype has only a few counts. The chain couples TRBV5-6 to TRBJ2-7, with 7 bases fitting TRBD1. The CDR3 extends over 13 amino acids. Trimming removed 3 bases from V and 1 base from J; junction bases left unmatched: 1. Germline values: CDR1 SGHDT, CDR2 YYEEEE. The CDR3 protein is CASSSQGSYEQYV. The CDR3 DNA follows: TGTGCCAGCAGCTCACAGGGGTCCTACGAGCAGTACGTC.

Ten or more counts support this clonotype. The chain links TRBV14 to TRBJ1-1; no clear D. V lost 1 base to trimming and J lost 1 base, with 4 bases between them. Per germline, CDR1 SGHDN and CDR2 FVKESK. This CDR3 has 13 amino acids. CDR3 bases: TGTGCCAGCAGCCAAGGGACGAACACTGAAGCTTTCTTT. Encoded protein: CASSQGTNTEAFF.

A few counts support this clonotype. V gene TRBV20-1 combines with J gene TRBJ1-2; the D is unclear. V was cut by 1 base and J by 8 bases, with 11 bases left in between. The length of the CDR3 is 12 residues. Germline assignment: CDR1 DFQATT and CDR2 SNEGSKA (reference sequence). In nucleotides, the CDR3 is TGCAGTGCTAGAGTGGAGGGCCCCGGCTACACCTTC. Its protein product is CSARVEGPGYTF.

This clonotype was recorded many times. The chain uses TRBV4-1 and TRBJ2-7; D may be TRBD1 (6 bases). The CDR3 covers 16 residues. V was pared by 5 bases and J by 9 bases, with 26 bases between. Germline V gene lookup returns CDR1 MGHRA and CDR2 YSYEKL. CDR3 amino acids: CASSSRRGDTDDRQYF. DNA for the CDR3: TGCGCCAGCAGCTCCCGGCGAGGGGACACGGACGATAGGCAGTACTTC.

This clonotype has at least ten counts. The rearrangement uses TRBV5-1 and TRBJ2-5; TRBD2 might be the D (6 bases). V lost 2 bases and J 6 bases, leaving 11 bases between the germline ends. This CDR3 has 13 amino acids. Germline CDR1 and CDR2: SGHRS and YFSETQ. In DNA form, the CDR3 reads TGCGCCAGCAGCTTTACTAGCCGGCAGACCCAGTACTTC. Translating gives CASSFTSRQTQYF.

This clonotype has more than one count but fewer than ten. The V and J genes are TRBV5-4 and TRBJ2-1; no firm D call. CDR3 length: 13 amino acids. The V and J ends lost 4 bases and 2 bases respectively, with 7 bases between them. CDR1 is SGHNT, CDR2 YYREEE, per germline (reference sequence). CDR3 DNA: TGTGCCAGCAGCCCAGAGGCCTACAATGAGCAGTTCTTC. Translated: CASSPEAYNEQFF.

J is TRBJ2-2 and V is TRBV12-3 or TRBV12-4, with D perhaps matching TRBD2 (6 bases). Trimming left V 7 bases short and J 7 bases short, with 19 bases between. The CDR3 runs to 15 residues. This CDR3 reads CASKLVARGVGELFF. DNA of the CDR3: TGTGCCAGCAAACTAGTTGCCCGCGGGGTCGGGGAGCTGTTTTTT.

This clonotype was picked up many times. This sequence joins TRBV5-1 and TRBJ1-1, with 9 bases aligning to TRBD1. V shed 0 bases, J shed 2 bases, and the junction held 14 bases outside the gene matches. This CDR3 is 19 amino acids long. CDR1 and CDR2 (germline): SGHRS, YFSETQ. In DNA form, the CDR3 reads TGCGCCAGCAGCTTGGCCAGCTACAGGGGGCGTCGGTTAAACACTGAAGCTTTCTTT. It codes for CASSLASYRGRRLNTEAFF. Full variable domain (rest looked up from reference TRBV5-1 and TRBJ1-1): KAGVTQTPRYLIKTRGQQVTLSCSPISGHRSVSWYQQTPGQGLQFLFEYFSETQRNKGNFPGRFSGRQFSNSRSEMNVSTLELGDSALYLCASSLASYRGRRLNTEAFFGQGTRLTVV.

This clonotype showed up just a few times. The V call is TRBV25-1, the J call TRBJ2-5, with D uncertain. The CDR3 loop spans 15 amino acids. Trimming stripped 1 base from V and 5 bases from J, with 14 bases between. The germline V gene encodes CDR1 MGHDK and CDR2 SYGVNS. CDR3 region: CASSESVTVGETQYF. In nucleotides, the CDR3 is TGTGCCAGCAGTGAATCAGTGACTGTAGGGGAGACCCAGTACTTC.

This clonotype was detected ten times or more. This chain links TRBV10-2 with TRBJ2-7; D perhaps matches TRBD2 (5 bases). V was trimmed by 5 bases and J by 3 bases, leaving 11 bases between them. In germline, CDR1 is WSHSY, CDR2 SAAADI. The CDR3 totals 13 residues. CDR3 coding DNA: TGCGCCAGCAGTCAAGCGGCCGACTACGAGCAGTACGTC. It encodes CASSQAADYEQYV.